Following are 13 T cell receptor beta chains from one sample sequenced in a study of blood T cell repertoires in COVID-19. Clones were sequenced by immunoSEQ multiplex PCR, and TCRdb holds only the in-frame ones, with some missing. This sample has 140,000 to 150,000 clones, with about 83% found just once. Sequencing used PBMCs or T cells enriched from blood (not recorded which). These receptors were taken from a woman aged 45-65 years with acute COVID-19.

This chain joins TRBV27 and TRBJ1-5; D is uncertain. V lost 6 bases and J 3 bases, leaving 6 bases between the germline ends. The CDR3 loop spans 12 amino acids. Per the germline V gene, CDR1 is MNHEY and CDR2 is SMNVEV (reference sequence). DNA of the CDR3: TGTGCCAGCAGCTCCCTCAATCAGCCCCAGCATTTT. Translation: CASSSLNQPQHF.

This rearrangement joins TRBV9 to TRBJ2-3; tentative D call: TRBD1 (6 bases). The germline gives CDR1 SGDLS, CDR2 YYNGEE. This CDR3 region has 14 residues. Trimming removed 7 bases from V and 2 bases from J, with 14 bases in between. The CDR3 protein is CASGGIGSTDTQYF. DNA of the CDR3: TGTGCCAGCGGGGGCATAGGGTCCACAGATACGCAGTATTTT.

The chain links TRBV5-1 to TRBJ2-5, with D perhaps matching TRBD2 (6 bases). Germline CDR1 and CDR2: SGHRS and YFSETQ. The length of the CDR3 is 16 residues. V was pared by 0 bases and J by 3 bases, with 15 bases between. The DNA of the CDR3 is TGCGCCAGCAGCTTGGACAGTCGGGGAGGAGAAGAGACCCAGTACTTC. Translation gives CASSLDSRGGEETQYF.

The rearrangement joins TRBV5-8 to TRBJ1-4; 8 positions match TRBD1. Germline lookup yields CDR1 SGHTS and CDR2 YDEGEE. The V segment lost 3 bases and the J segment 4 bases; nucleotides outside the gene matches: 11. The CDR3 spans 17 residues. CDR3 amino acids: CASSSSGQGRSNEKLFF. The CDR3 nucleotides read TGTGCCAGCAGCTCGAGCGGACAGGGACGGAGTAATGAAAAACTGTTTTTT.

The count of this clone is one. The genes are TRBV3-1 (or the pseudogene TRBV3-2) and TRBJ2-7, with TRBD2 as a possible D gene (5 bases). The length of the CDR3 is 15 residues. The germline CDR1 and CDR2 sequences are LGHDT and YNNKEL (reference sequence). V lost 1 base and J 0 bases, leaving 10 bases between the germline ends. CDR3 DNA: TGTGCCAGCAGCCAAGGACTAACCGCCTCCTACGAGCAGTACTTC. Encoded protein: CASSQGLTASYEQYF.

The chain links TRBV7-6 to TRBJ2-7; 15 bases are a match to TRBD2. Germline V gene lookup returns CDR1 SGHVS and CDR2 FNYEAQ. J was trimmed by 0 bases and V by 7 bases; bases with no gene match: 13. The CDR3 length is 19 residues. CDR3 sequence: CASTLFPGTSGGSSYEQYF. Written as DNA, the CDR3 is TGTGCCAGCACCCTTTTTCCCGGGACTAGCGGGGGGAGCTCCTACGAGCAGTACTTC.

This clone occurred once. The CDR3 region is CASSYSKVQGNQPQHF. As DNA, the CDR3 is TGTGCCAGCAGTTACTCGAAGGTTCAGGGGAATCAGCCCCAGCATTTT. V is TRBV6-5 and J is TRBJ1-5, with D perhaps TRBD1 (6 bases). The CDR3 totals 16 residues. CDR1 and CDR2 from the germline V gene are MNHEY and SVGAGI. V dropped 0 bases and J dropped 4 bases, with 13 bases sitting between them.

DNA for the CDR3: TGTGCCAGCAGCTCCACCCGGGACAGGGAAGATGGCTACACCTTC. Translation gives CASSSTRDREDGYTF. The chain carries TRBV7-9 and TRBJ1-2, with TRBD1 matching over 9 bases. The CDR3 covers 15 residues. V lost 4 bases and J lost 6; bases outside the gene matches: 9. Germline V gene sequence: CDR1 SEHNR, CDR2 FQNEAQ (reference sequence).

CDR3 coding DNA: TGTGCCAGCAGACACGCAGGGTTGACCTTTTCCTACGAGCAGTACTTC. It codes for CASRHAGLTFSYEQYF. This sequence joins TRBV11-2 and TRBJ2-7, with D perhaps TRBD1 (5 bases). CDR3 size: 16 residues. V gave up 6 bases and J gave up 1 base, with 19 bases separating them. From germline, CDR1 is SGHAT and CDR2 FQNNGV. Combining the CDR3 with reference TRBV11-2 and TRBJ2-7 gives the whole variable domain EAGVAQSPRYKIIEKRQSVAFWCNPISGHATLYWYQQILGQGPKLLIQFQNNGVVDDSQLPKDRFSAERLKGVDSTLKIQPAKLEDSAVYLCASRHAGLTFSYEQYFGPGTRLTVT.

The chain uses TRBV2 and TRBJ2-1; 10 bases match TRBD1. V lost 5 bases, J lost 15 bases, and 10 bases stayed unmatched. CDR1 and CDR2 (germline): SNHLY, FYNNEI. The CDR3 is 13 amino acids. CDR3 amino acids: CASSFGTGDSRFF. As DNA, the CDR3 is TGTGCCAGCAGTTTTGGGACAGGGGATTCGCGGTTCTTC.

The chain recombines TRBV27 with TRBJ1-2; 7 bases are shared with TRBD1. This CDR3 is 14 amino acids long. V shed 8 bases, J shed 4 bases, and the junction held 10 bases outside the gene matches. The germline V gene has CDR1 MNHEY and CDR2 SMNVEV (reference sequence). The CDR3 DNA reads as TGTGCCAGCCACAAAACAGGGGACAGCTATGGCTACACCTTC. Residues: CASHKTGDSYGYTF.

The V and J genes are TRBV6-5 and TRBJ1-6; 7 nucleotides line up with TRBD1. The CDR3 length is 13 residues. With 4 bases clipped from V and 7 bases from J, the junction kept 1 base outside the gene matches. CDR1 and CDR2 from the germline V gene are MNHEY and SVGAGI. The CDR3 is CASSLDRNSPLHF. CDR3 in DNA: TGTGCCAGCAGTTTGGACAGGAATTCACCCCTCCACTTT.

This clone was observed a single time. V and J are TRBV6-2 or TRBV6-3 and TRBJ1-2, with 11 bases aligning to TRBD1. The junction had 7 bases not matched to a gene; V was cut back by 2 bases and J by 8 bases. The CDR3 is made up of 15 amino acids. Germline V gene sequence: CDR1 MNHEY, CDR2 SVGEGT. The CDR3 loop reads CASSYLGTGGEGYTF. DNA of the CDR3: TGTGCCAGCAGTTACCTAGGGACAGGGGGAGAAGGCTACACCTTC.